The 11 T cell receptor beta chains given below trace back to one sample, sequenced in a study of blood T cells in healthy people across ages. With a J-beta primer mix and a sample-barcoded 5' primer, a second PCR ran roughly 6 to 12 cycles. From the 5' RACE reads, TCRdb called clonotypes with MiXCR, one entry per CDR3 protein. The sample yields fewer than 900,000 distinct CDR3 sequences, roughly 41% seen once. The sequenced sample consisted of blood. The receptor source for this set is a woman between 55 and 75 years old in good health.

In its sample, this clonotype was seen a few times. This rearrangement joins TRBV7-7 to TRBJ1-4, with D possibly being TRBD1 (6 bases). Trimming removed 2 bases at V and 7 bases at J, with 14 bases between. Germline V gives CDR1 SSHAT, CDR2 FNYEAQ (reference sequence). CDR3 length equals 15 residues. CDR3 DNA: TGTGCCAGCAGCTTAAATTTGGGACAAGGTGAAAAACTGTTTTTT. Translated: CASSLNLGQGEKLFF.

CDR3 sequence reads: CASSPGQGAAFEKLFF. The CDR3 DNA is TGCGCCAGCAGCCCGGGACAGGGGGCTGCGTTTGAAAAACTGTTTTTT. The V and J genes are TRBV5-1 and TRBJ1-4, with 12 bases aligning to TRBD1. Unmatched junction bases numbered 8, after V lost 4 bases and J lost 7 bases. This CDR3 region has 16 residues. The V gene's germline CDR1 is SGHRS and CDR2 YFSETQ.

The rearrangement joins TRBV12-3 or TRBV12-4 to TRBJ2-7; TRBD2 agrees at 9 bases. CDR3 length: 15 residues. V lost 5 bases to trimming and J lost 1 base; unmatched junction nucleotides: 6. CDR3 residues: CASSVHSGSSYEQYF. In DNA form, the CDR3 reads TGTGCCAGCAGTGTCCATAGCGGGAGTTCCTACGAGCAGTACTTC.

Turning to this clonotype: A much larger clone is a single base away; this may be a read error. The CDR3 is CASSLWRAGSDEQFF. In DNA form, the CDR3 reads TGTGCCAGCAGTTTATGGAGAGCGGGGTCCGATGAGCAGTTCTTC. This chain uses TRBV12-3 or TRBV12-4 with TRBJ2-1; TRBD2 aligns across 7 bases. The length of the CDR3 is 15 residues. The trim removed 2 bases at V and 8 bases at J, leaving 9 bases unmatched.

This chain uses TRBV5-1 with TRBJ1-1, with TRBD1 matching 10 bases. CDR1 SGHRS and CDR2 YFSETQ come from the germline V gene. The junction had 8 bases not matched to a gene; V was cut back by 0 bases and J by 3 bases. The CDR3 totals 17 residues. CDR3 sequence reads: CASSLDSTGGTYTEAFF. DNA for the CDR3: TGCGCCAGCAGCTTGGATTCGACAGGGGGCACCTACACTGAAGCTTTCTTT.

This clonotype was observed a few times. This chain joins TRBV28 and TRBJ2-1; the match to TRBD2 covers 15 bases. J was trimmed by 0 bases and V by 7 bases; bases with no gene match: 16. This CDR3 region has 21 residues. Germline-derived CDR1 and CDR2 are MDHEN and SYDVKM. CDR3 residues: CASMGSAGLAGGEGSYNEQFF. The DNA of the CDR3 is TGTGCCAGCATGGGGTCCGCGGGACTAGCGGGAGGTGAGGGCTCCTACAATGAGCAGTTCTTC.

The CDR3 is CASSRLQGRFYEQYF. The CDR3 bases are TGTGCCAGCAGTCGTTTACAGGGCCGATTCTACGAGCAGTACTTC. The rearrangement uses TRBV6-5 and TRBJ2-5; TRBD1 might be the D (6 bases). TRBJ2-7 matches the DNA end more closely, so the J call is doubtful. Per the germline V gene, CDR1 is MNHEY and CDR2 is SVGAGI. There are 15 residues in the CDR3.

The V and J genes are TRBV4-2 and TRBJ2-4; 8 bases agree with TRBD2. V trimming: 1 base; J trimming: 13 bases; junction bases outside the gene matches: 6. The germline V gene has CDR1 LGHNA and CDR2 YNFKEQ. This CDR3 is 13 amino acids long. CDR3 DNA: TGTGCCAGCAGCCAAGTGGAGCGGGAGCAGCAGTACTTC. It translates to CASSQVEREQQYF.

Turning to this clonotype: Possible read error: a much larger clone is one base away. This chain joins TRBV28 and TRBJ2-4; D may be TRBD2 (6 bases). CDR3 length: 13 residues. Germline V gene sequence: CDR1 MDHEN, CDR2 SYDVKM. For the CDR3, the DNA is TGTGCCACCCGGCCGGGAGCCAAAAACATTCGGTACTTC. The encoded protein is CATRPGAKNIRYF.

The chain is built from TRBV7-9 and TRBJ2-7; 7 bases fit TRBD1. The CDR3 totals 15 residues. V dropped 5 bases and J dropped 3; count of bases not matched to a gene: 10. Germline V gene sequence: CDR1 SEHNR, CDR2 FQNEAQ (reference sequence). CDR3 in amino acids: CASSAQGGTGYEQYF. The CDR3 nucleotides read TGTGCCAGCAGCGCCCAAGGGGGCACAGGCTACGAGCAGTACTTC.

The chain couples TRBV12-3 or TRBV12-4 to TRBJ2-5, with TRBD1 identical over 9 bases. The V and J ends lost 5 bases and 11 bases, in that order; junction bases with no gene match: 15. The CDR3 is 15 amino acids. CDR3 amino acids: CASSRRTGELEEQYF. CDR3 DNA: TGTGCCAGCAGTCGTCGGACAGGGGAACTTGAGGAGCAGTACTTC.